This T cell receptor beta chain was found in a study of T cells in localized non-small cell lung cancer. Study-level findings and limits: It remains possible that heterogeneity exists, since only one tumor region was sequenced.

Between the trimmed V and J ends, which lost 1 base and 6 bases, there was a span of 16 bases. The CDR3 length is 16 residues. Germline V CDR1 and CDR2: KGHSH, LQKENI. The protocol was immunoSEQ multiplex PCR, while the TCRdb copy is restricted to in-frame clones and leaves out a portion. Of under 20,000 clones listed, around 90% are singletons. On this clone: The antigen remains unidentified.

The chain recombines TRBV18 with TRBJ2-1; D not certain. The specimen comprised peripheral blood, sampled before any cancer treatment. The receptor was derived from a male donor aged 60 or over with stage I squamous cell lung carcinoma. The CDR3 nucleotides are TGTGCCAGCTCACCACAAGGCAATACAAATTTCAATGAGCAGTTCTTC. The encoded protein is CASSPQGNTNFNEQFF.